Given below is one TCR beta chain in context. Germline assignment: CDR1 LGHNA and CDR2 YSLEER. The CDR3 runs 13 residues. Germline trimming cut 6 bases from V and 6 bases from J; bases unmatched to any gene: 4. The table came from immunoSEQ multiplex PCR; TCRdb's copy has only in-frame clones and leaves some out. The data contain under 200,000 clones, 79% of them singletons. The sample is drawn from a study of blood T cell repertoires in COVID-19. V usage is TRBV4-3 and J usage is TRBJ2-1; 8 bases map to TRBD2. The specimen sequenced was PBMCs or T cells enriched from blood (not recorded which). The TCR sequence derives from an older woman in a cohort exposed to, infected with or recovered from COVID-19 (not recorded which). The CDR3, as DNA: TGCGCCAGCAGGAACAGCGGGAGCAATGAGCAGTTCTTC. Its translation is CASRNSGSNEQFF.